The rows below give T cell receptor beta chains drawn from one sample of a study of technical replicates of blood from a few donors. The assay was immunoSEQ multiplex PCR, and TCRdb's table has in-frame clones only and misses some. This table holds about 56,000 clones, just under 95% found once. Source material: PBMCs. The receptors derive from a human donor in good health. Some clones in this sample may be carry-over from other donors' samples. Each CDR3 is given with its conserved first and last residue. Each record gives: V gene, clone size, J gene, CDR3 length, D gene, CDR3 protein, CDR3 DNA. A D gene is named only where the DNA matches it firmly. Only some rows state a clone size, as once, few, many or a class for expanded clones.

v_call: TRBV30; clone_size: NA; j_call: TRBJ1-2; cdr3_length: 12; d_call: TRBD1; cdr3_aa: CAWGQGDVGYTF; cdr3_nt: TGTGCCTGGGGACAGGGGGACGTAGGCTACACCTTC
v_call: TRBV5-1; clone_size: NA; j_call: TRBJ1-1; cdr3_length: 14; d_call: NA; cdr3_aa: CASSFWELNTEAFF; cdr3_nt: TGCGCCAGCAGCTTTTGGGAGCTGAACACTGAAGCTTTCTTT
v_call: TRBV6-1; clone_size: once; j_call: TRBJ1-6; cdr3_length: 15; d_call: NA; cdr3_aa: CASSELRGLGSPLHF; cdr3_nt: TGTGCCAGCAGTGAATTAAGAGGGTTAGGTTCACCCCTCCACTTT
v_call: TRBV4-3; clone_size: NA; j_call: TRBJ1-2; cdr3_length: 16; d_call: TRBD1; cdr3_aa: CASSQDLNRGLYGYTF; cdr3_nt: TGCGCCAGCAGCCAAGATTTAAACAGGGGGTTGTATGGCTACACCTTC
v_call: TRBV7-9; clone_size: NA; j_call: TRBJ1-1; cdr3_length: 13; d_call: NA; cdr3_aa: CASSLGGFTEAFF; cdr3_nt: TGTGCCAGCAGCTTAGGAGGGTTCACTGAAGCTTTCTTT
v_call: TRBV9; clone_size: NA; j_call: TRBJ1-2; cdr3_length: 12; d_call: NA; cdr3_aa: CASSPGGGGYTF; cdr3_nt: TGTGCCAGCAGCCCCGGGGGGGGTGGCTACACCTTC
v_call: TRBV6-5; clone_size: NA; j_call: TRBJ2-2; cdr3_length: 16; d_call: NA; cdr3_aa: CASSYSSQLRTGELFF; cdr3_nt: TGTGCCAGCAGTTACTCGTCCCAACTAAGGACCGGGGAGCTGTTTTTT
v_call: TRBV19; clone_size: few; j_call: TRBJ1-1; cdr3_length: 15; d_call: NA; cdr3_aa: CASSMGTSPGTEAFF; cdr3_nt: TGTGCCAGTAGTATGGGGACTTCTCCGGGCACTGAAGCTTTCTTT
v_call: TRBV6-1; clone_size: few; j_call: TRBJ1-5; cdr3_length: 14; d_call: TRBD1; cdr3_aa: CASSGAGGNQPQHF; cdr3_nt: TGTGCCAGCAGTGGGGCAGGGGGTAATCAGCCCCAGCATTTT
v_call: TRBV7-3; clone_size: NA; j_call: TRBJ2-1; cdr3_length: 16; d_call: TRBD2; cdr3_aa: CASSSSGSRGWDEQFF; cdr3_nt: TGTGCCAGCAGCTCTAGCGGGAGTAGAGGATGGGATGAGCAGTTCTTC
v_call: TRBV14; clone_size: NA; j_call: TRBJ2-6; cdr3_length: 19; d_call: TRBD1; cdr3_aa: CASSILFGTGSSGANVLTF; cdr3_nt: TGTGCCAGCAGCATCCTTTTTGGGACAGGGAGCTCTGGGGCCAACGTCCTGACTTTC
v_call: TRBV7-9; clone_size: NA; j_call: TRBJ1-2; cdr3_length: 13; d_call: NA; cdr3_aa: CASSSQGVTGYTF; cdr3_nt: TGTGCCAGCAGCTCGCAAGGGGTTACTGGCTACACCTTC
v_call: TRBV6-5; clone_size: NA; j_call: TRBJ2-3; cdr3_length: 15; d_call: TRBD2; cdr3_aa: CASSRTSGSPDTQYF; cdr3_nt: TGTGCCAGCAGTCGGACTAGCGGGAGTCCAGATACGCAGTATTTT
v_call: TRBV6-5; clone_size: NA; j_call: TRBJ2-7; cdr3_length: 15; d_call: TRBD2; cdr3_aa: CASSLRGSGSYEQYF; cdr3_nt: TGTGCCAGCAGTCTGCGGGGTAGCGGGAGCTACGAGCAGTACTTC
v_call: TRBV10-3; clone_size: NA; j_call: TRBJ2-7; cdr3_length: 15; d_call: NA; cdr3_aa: CAISESYRDLFEQYF; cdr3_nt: TGTGCCATCAGTGAGTCCTATAGGGACTTATTCGAGCAGTACTTC
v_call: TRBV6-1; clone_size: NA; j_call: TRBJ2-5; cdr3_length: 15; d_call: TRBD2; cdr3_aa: CASKKGTSGQETQYF; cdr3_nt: TGTGCCAGCAAAAAGGGGACTAGCGGGCAAGAGACCCAGTACTTC
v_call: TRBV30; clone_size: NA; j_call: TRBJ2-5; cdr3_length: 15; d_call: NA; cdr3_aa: CAWSRGGSGQETQYF; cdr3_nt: TGTGCCTGGAGCCGTGGGGGGAGTGGCCAAGAGACCCAGTACTTC
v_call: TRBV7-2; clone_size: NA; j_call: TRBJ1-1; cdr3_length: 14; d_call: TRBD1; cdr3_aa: CASSRSHRGDEAFF; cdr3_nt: TGTGCCAGCAGCCGGTCCCACAGGGGCGATGAAGCTTTCTTT
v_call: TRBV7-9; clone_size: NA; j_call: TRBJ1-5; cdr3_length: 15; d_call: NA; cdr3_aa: CASSLGAGNNQPQHF; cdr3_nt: TGTGCCAGCAGCTTAGGGGCGGGAAACAATCAGCCCCAGCATTTT
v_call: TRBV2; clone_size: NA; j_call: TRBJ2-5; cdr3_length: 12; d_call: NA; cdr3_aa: CASSEPRVAQYF; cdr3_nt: TGTGCCAGCAGTGAACCCAGGGTTGCCCAGTACTTC
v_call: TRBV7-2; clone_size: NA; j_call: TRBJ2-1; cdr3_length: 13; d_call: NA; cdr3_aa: CASSLSSYNEQFF; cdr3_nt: TGTGCCAGCAGCCTCAGCTCCTACAATGAGCAGTTCTTC
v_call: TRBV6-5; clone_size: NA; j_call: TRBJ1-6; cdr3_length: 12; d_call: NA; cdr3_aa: CASSYQGSPLHF; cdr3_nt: TGTGCCAGCAGTTACCAGGGTTCACCCCTCCACTTT
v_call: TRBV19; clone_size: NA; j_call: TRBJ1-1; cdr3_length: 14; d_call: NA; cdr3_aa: CASSIGGEDTEAFF; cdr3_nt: TGTGCCAGTAGTATCGGTGGGGAGGACACTGAAGCTTTCTTT
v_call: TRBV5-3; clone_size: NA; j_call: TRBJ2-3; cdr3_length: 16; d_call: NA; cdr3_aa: CARTTKKKFGTDTQYF; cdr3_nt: TGTGCCAGAACCACAAAAAAAAAGTTTGGCACAGATACGCAGTATTTT
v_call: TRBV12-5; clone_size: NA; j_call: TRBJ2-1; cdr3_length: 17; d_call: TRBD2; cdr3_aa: CASGLGNLAGGRNEQFF; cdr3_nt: TGTGCTAGTGGTTTGGGCAACCTCGCGGGGGGGCGCAATGAGCAGTTCTTC
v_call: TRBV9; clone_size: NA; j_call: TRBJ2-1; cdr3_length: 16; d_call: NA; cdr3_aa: CASSASGTLKVNEQFF; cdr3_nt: TGTGCCAGCAGCGCCTCCGGGACACTCAAGGTTAATGAGCAGTTCTTC
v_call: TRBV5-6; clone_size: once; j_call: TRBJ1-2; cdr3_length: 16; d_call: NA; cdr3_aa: CASSSPRLDGNYGYTF; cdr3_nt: TGTGCCAGCAGCTCGCCGAGGCTCGACGGGAACTATGGCTACACCTTC
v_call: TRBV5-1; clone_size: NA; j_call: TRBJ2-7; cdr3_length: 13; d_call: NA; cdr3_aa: CASSATGHGEQYF; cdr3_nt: TGCGCCAGCAGCGCGACTGGTCATGGCGAGCAGTACTTC
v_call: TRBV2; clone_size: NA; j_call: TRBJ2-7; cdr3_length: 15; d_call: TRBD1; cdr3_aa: CASRRQGAPTYEQYF; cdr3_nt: TGTGCCAGCCGCAGACAGGGGGCCCCCACCTACGAGCAGTACTTC
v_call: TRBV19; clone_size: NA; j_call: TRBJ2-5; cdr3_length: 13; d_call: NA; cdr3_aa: CARLQPDQETQYF; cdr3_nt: TGTGCCAGGTTACAGCCAGACCAAGAGACCCAGTACTTC
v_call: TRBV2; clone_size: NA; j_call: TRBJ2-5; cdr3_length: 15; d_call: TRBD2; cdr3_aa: CASSTGTSGGGSQYF; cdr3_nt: TGTGCCAGCAGTACCGGGACTAGCGGGGGCGGGTCCCAGTACTTC
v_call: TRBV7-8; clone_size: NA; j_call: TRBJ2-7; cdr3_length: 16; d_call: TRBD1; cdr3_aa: CASSLKETGRPYEQYF; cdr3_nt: TGTGCCAGCAGCTTAAAGGAGACAGGGAGACCCTACGAGCAGTACTTC
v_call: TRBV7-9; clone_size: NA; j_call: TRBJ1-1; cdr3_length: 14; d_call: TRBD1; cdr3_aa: CASSRGQGGTEAFF; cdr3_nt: TGTGCCAGCAGCCGCGGACAGGGAGGGACTGAAGCTTTCTTT
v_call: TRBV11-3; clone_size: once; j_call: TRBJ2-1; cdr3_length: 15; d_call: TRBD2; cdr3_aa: CASSLEGLAGSEQFF; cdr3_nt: TGTGCCAGCAGCCTAGAGGGACTAGCGGGGTCTGAGCAGTTCTTC
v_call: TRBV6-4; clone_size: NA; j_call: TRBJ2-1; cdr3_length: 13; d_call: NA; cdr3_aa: CASSPSSYNEQFF; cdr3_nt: TGTGCCAGCAGCCCGAGCTCCTACAATGAGCAGTTCTTC
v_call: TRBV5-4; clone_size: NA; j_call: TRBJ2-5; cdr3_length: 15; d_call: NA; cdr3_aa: CASSSGPAAQETQYF; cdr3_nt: TGTGCCAGCAGCTCCGGGCCAGCGGCACAAGAGACCCAGTACTTC
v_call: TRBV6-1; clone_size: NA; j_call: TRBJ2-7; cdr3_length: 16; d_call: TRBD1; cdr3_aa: CASSDPGAGQGVEQYF; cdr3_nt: TGTGCCAGCAGTGATCCGGGGGCGGGACAGGGGGTCGAGCAGTACTTC
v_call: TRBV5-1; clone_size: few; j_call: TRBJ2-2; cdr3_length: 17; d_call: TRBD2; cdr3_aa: CASSLKKTGGNTGELFF; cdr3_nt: TGCGCCAGCAGCTTGAAGAAGACGGGGGGGAACACCGGGGAGCTGTTTTTT
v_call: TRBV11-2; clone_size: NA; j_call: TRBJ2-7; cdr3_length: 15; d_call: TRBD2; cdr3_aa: CASSLEGTSSYEQYF; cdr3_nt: TGTGCCAGCAGCTTAGAGGGGACTAGCTCCTACGAGCAGTACTTC
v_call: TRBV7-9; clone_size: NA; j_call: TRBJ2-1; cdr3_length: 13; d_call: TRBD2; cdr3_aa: CASSPGGPREQFF; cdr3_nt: TGTGCCAGCAGCCCGGGGGGACCCAGGGAGCAGTTCTTC
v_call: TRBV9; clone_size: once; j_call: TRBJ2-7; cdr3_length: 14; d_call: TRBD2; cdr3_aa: CASSLAGESSEQYF; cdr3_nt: TGTGCCAGCAGCCTAGCGGGAGAATCATCCGAGCAGTACTTC
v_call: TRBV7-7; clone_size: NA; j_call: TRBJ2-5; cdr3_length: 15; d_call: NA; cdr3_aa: CASSQNSGDQETQYF; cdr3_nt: TGTGCCAGCAGCCAAAATTCAGGGGACCAAGAGACCCAGTACTTC
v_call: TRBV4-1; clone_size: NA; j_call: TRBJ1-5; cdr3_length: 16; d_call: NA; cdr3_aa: CASSQEMTPSNQPQHF; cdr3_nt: TGCGCCAGCAGCCAGGAGATGACCCCTAGCAATCAGCCCCAGCATTTT
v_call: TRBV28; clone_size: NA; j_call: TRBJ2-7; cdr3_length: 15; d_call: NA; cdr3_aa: CASSLSPGAGYEQYF; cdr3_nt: TGTGCCAGCAGTTTATCCCCAGGGGCGGGCTACGAGCAGTACTTC
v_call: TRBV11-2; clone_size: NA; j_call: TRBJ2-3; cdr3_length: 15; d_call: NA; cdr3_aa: CASSLKPTPTDTQYF; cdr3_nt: TGTGCCAGCAGCCTAAAGCCGACACCCACAGATACGCAGTATTTT
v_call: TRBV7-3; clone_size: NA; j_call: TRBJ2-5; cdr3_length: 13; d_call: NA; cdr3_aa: CASSPNRGETQYF; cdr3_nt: TGTGCCAGCAGCCCGAATCGGGGAGAGACCCAGTACTTC
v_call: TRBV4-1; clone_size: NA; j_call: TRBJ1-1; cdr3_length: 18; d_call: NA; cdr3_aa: CASSHVVQGRGMNTEAFF; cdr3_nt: TGCGCCAGCAGCCATGTTGTTCAGGGTCGAGGAATGAACACTGAAGCTTTCTTT
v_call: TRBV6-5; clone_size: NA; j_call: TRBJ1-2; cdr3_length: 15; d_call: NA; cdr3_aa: CASSYGQGFRYGYTF; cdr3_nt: TGTGCCAGCAGTTACGGGCAGGGTTTCCGGTATGGCTACACCTTC
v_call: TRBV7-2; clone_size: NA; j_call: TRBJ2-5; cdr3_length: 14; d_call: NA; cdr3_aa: CASSLEGGAETQYF; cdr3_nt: TGTGCCAGCAGCTTGGAGGGGGGGGCAGAGACCCAGTACTTC
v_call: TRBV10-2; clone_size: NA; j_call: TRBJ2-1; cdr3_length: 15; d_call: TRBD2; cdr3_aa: CASSETSESYNEQFF; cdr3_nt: TGCGCCAGCAGTGAGACTAGCGAGAGCTACAATGAGCAGTTCTTC
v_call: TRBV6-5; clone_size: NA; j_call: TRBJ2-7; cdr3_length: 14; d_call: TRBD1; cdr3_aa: CASSSRDRTFEQYF; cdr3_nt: TGTGCCAGCAGTTCCCGGGACAGGACCTTCGAGCAGTACTTC
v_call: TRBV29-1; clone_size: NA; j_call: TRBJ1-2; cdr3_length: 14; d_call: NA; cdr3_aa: CSVESVIVNYGYTF; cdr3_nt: TGCAGCGTTGAATCGGTGATAGTTAACTATGGCTACACCTTC
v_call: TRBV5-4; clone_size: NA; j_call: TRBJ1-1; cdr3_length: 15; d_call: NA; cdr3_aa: CASSHAGIYDTEAFF; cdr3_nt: TGTGCCAGCAGCCACGCAGGGATCTACGACACTGAAGCTTTCTTT
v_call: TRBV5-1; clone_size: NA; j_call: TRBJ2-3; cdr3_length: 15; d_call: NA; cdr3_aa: CASSVGNSGSDTQYF; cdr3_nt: TGCGCCAGCAGCGTGGGGAACTCAGGCTCGGATACGCAGTATTTT
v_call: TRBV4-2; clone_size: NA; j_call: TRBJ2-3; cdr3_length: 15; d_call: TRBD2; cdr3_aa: CASSHPGLAPDTQYF; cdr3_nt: TGTGCCAGCAGCCATCCGGGACTAGCCCCCGATACGCAGTATTTT
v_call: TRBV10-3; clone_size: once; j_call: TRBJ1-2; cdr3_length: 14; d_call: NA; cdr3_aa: CAISEDSLSYGYTF; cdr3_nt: TGTGCCATCAGTGAGGACAGCCTTTCCTATGGCTACACCTTC
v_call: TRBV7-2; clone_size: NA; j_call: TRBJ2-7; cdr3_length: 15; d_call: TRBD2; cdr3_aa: CASSLSSGRGYEQYF; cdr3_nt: TGTGCCAGCAGCTTATCTAGCGGGAGGGGCTACGAGCAGTACTTC